Below are 26 T cell receptor beta chains sequenced from a single sample in a study of cytomegalovirus exposure and HLA in healthy donors. PCR was performed using 60 Vbeta and 13 Jbeta primers. Sequenced by immunoSEQ multiplex PCR; TCRdb stores in-frame clones only, minus some. In the table there are approximately 100,000 clones, about 80% of which are singletons. Input material: PBMCs. The receptor source for this set is a woman aged 40 to 49 in good health and CMV-seropositive.

The V call is TRBV6-5, the J call TRBJ2-5, with 9 bases that match TRBD2. The CDR3 covers 16 residues. J lost 1 base, V lost 0 bases, and 3 bases had no gene match. The germline gives CDR1 MNHEY, CDR2 SVGAGI. CDR3: CASSYSPSGTQETQYF. The CDR3 bases are TGTGCCAGCAGTTACTCGCCTAGCGGGACCCAAGAGACCCAGTACTTC.

V usage is TRBV5-5 and J usage is TRBJ2-6; D is perhaps TRBD2 (6 bases). From germline, CDR1 is SGHKS and CDR2 YYEKEE (reference sequence). V was clipped by 5 bases and J by 2 bases, with 11 bases between them. The CDR3 spans 15 residues. This CDR3 reads CASSLGGTGANVLTF. CDR3 coding DNA: TGTGCCAGCAGTCTGGGGGGTACTGGGGCCAACGTCCTGACTTTC.

The V call is TRBV10-3, the J call TRBJ1-4, with 8 bases lining up with TRBD1. Germline trimming cut 6 bases from V and 6 bases from J; bases unmatched to any gene: 6. Germline CDR1 ENHRY, CDR2 SYGVKD. The CDR3 runs 14 residues. CDR3: CAISNLQGDEKLFF. The CDR3 bases are TGTGCCATCAGCAATCTACAGGGGGATGAAAAACTGTTTTTT.

The CDR3 sequence: CASSRERSSYNSPLHF. The CDR3, as DNA: TGTGCCAGCTCGAGGGAGAGGAGCTCCTATAATTCACCCCTCCACTTT. This rearrangement joins TRBV18 to TRBJ1-6; the D is unclear. Germline V CDR1 and CDR2: KGHSH, LQKENI. V was clipped by 6 bases and J by 0 bases, with 12 bases between them. The CDR3 consists of 16 residues.

In its sample, this clone was seen once. The chain uses TRBV7-3 and TRBJ1-1; TRBD1 is a possible D gene (5 bases). V shed 6 bases and J shed 2 bases, with 13 bases lying between them. The length of the CDR3 is 14 residues. Germline loops: CDR1 SGHTA, CDR2 FQGTGA. The DNA for the CDR3 is TGTGCCAGCAGGACGTCGGGGGTCAACACTGAAGCTTTCTTT. This sequence encodes CASRTSGVNTEAFF. The complete variable domain, with remaining parts taken from reference TRBV7-3 and TRBJ1-1, reads GAGVSQTPSNKVTEKGKYVELRCDPISGHTALYWYRQSLGQGPEFLIYFQGTGAADDSGLPNDRFFAVRPEGSVSTLKIQRTERGDSAVYLCASRTSGVNTEAFFGQGTRLTVV.

This chain uses TRBV6-1 with TRBJ2-1; 11 bases fit TRBD2. The CDR3 contains 18 residues. J lost 2 bases, V lost 2 bases, and 8 bases had no gene match. Germline assignment: CDR1 MNHNS and CDR2 SASEGT. This chain's CDR3 is CASSEPGTSGPTYNEQFF. CDR3 DNA: TGTGCCAGCAGTGAACCCGGGACTAGCGGACCCACCTACAATGAGCAGTTCTTC.

The gene calls are TRBV6-1 and TRBJ1-1; 7 bases are a match to TRBD1. Looked up from germline, CDR1 is MNHNS and CDR2 is SASEGT. This CDR3 comprises 14 residues. V lost 9 bases, J lost 1 base, and 8 bases stayed unmatched. CDR3 loop: CASWTGRANTEAFF. CDR3 DNA: TGTGCCAGTTGGACAGGCAGGGCGAACACTGAAGCTTTCTTT.

This clone was counted once. The V gene is TRBV6-5, the J gene TRBJ2-3, with 10 bases aligning to TRBD2. Trimming took 2 bases from V and 5 from J; bases not matched to a gene: 7. CDR1 MNHEY and CDR2 SVGAGI come from the germline V gene. The CDR3 runs 16 residues. The DNA for the CDR3 is TGTGCCAGCAGTTACGAAGGGTCTAGCGGGGGAGATACGCAGTATTTT. Translating gives CASSYEGSSGGDTQYF.

V usage is TRBV6-5 and J usage is TRBJ1-2; perhaps TRBD1 as D (5 bases). This CDR3 region has 13 residues. The ends were cut back, 2 bases at V and 8 bases at J, with 12 bases in the middle. Germline V lookup: CDR1 MNHEY, CDR2 SVGAGI. CDR3 loop: CASSYGQGRGYTF. CDR3 coding DNA: TGTGCCAGCAGTTACGGCCAGGGTAGGGGCTACACCTTC.

The gene calls are TRBV4-2 and TRBJ1-2, with 10 bases aligning to TRBD1. The germline V gene has CDR1 LGHNA and CDR2 YNFKEQ. Trimming removed 0 bases from V and 8 bases from J; junction bases left unmatched: 6. The CDR3 loop spans 15 amino acids. CDR3 in amino acids: CASSQDVGTGAGYTF. In nucleotides, the CDR3 is TGTGCCAGCAGCCAAGATGTAGGGACAGGGGCCGGCTACACCTTC.

This sequence joins TRBV9 and TRBJ1-2; 10 bases map to TRBD1. From germline, CDR1 is SGDLS and CDR2 YYNGEE. There are 13 residues in the CDR3. The junction had 7 bases not matched to a gene; V was cut back by 4 bases and J by 10 bases. The CDR3 loop reads CASSTRTGGTYTF. The CDR3 DNA reads TGTGCCAGCAGCACTCGGACAGGGGGAACCTACACCTTC.

CDR3 nucleotide sequence: TGTGCCTGGAGTGCAGGGACAGGGATAGAAAAACTGTTTTTT. It encodes CAWSAGTGIEKLFF. The chain recombines TRBV30 with TRBJ1-4; 9 bases fit TRBD1. The germline V gene has CDR1 GTSNPN and CDR2 SVGIG (reference sequence). Trimming removed 1 base from V and 8 bases from J; junction bases left unmatched: 5. CDR3 length: 14 amino acids.

The chain combines TRBV5-1 with TRBJ2-5; a weak D match, TRBD2 (5 bases). The CDR3 consists of 15 residues. Trimming removed 2 bases at V and 3 bases at J, with 14 bases between. The germline V gene encodes CDR1 SGHRS and CDR2 YFSETQ. CDR3 nucleotide sequence: TGCGCCAGCAGCTTCGGAGGCTACACAAAAGAGACCCAGTACTTC. Its translation is CASSFGGYTKETQYF.

J is TRBJ2-5 and V is TRBV18; TRBD1 aligns across 11 bases. Per germline, CDR1 KGHSH and CDR2 LQKENI. Unmatched junction bases numbered 2, after V lost 1 base and J lost 1 base. This CDR3 is built from 16 residues. The CDR3: CASSPLGTGGQETQYF. DNA of the CDR3: TGTGCCAGCTCACCACTTGGGACAGGGGGCCAAGAGACCCAGTACTTC.

V and J are TRBV27 and TRBJ1-6; 7 nucleotides match TRBD1. The CDR3 totals 16 residues. Germline V gene data show CDR1 as MNHEY and CDR2 as SMNVEV (reference sequence). The J segment lost 10 bases and the V segment lost 2 bases, leaving 11 bases of the junction unmatched. The CDR3 spells CASSLKTGVTESPLHF. CDR3 bases: TGTGCCAGCAGTTTAAAAACAGGGGTAACAGAATCACCCCTCCACTTT.

This clone has only one observation. The DNA of the CDR3 is TGTGCCAGCAGGACCATAGCGGGGACCTACAATGAGCAGTTCTTC. Protein sequence: CASRTIAGTYNEQFF. V gene TRBV6-1 combines with J gene TRBJ2-1, with 8 nucleotides matching TRBD2. CDR1 is MNHNS and CDR2 is SASEGT in the germline V gene. CDR3 size: 15 residues. Trimming at V came to 6 bases and at J to 2 bases, leaving 6 bases not matched to a gene.

The chain employs TRBV5-1 and TRBJ2-5, with a possible D match to TRBD1 (7 bases). The CDR3 length is 16 residues. The V end lost 3 bases, the J end lost 5 bases, and 20 bases lay between the germline ends. The germline V gene has CDR1 SGHRS and CDR2 YFSETQ. The CDR3 DNA reads TGCGCCAGCAGCTCGGAAAACAGGGGAGGACAGGAGACCCAGTACTTC. Protein: CASSSENRGGQETQYF.

On this clone itself: A read error may account for a junction end that differs from germline. This rearrangement joins TRBV10-2 to TRBJ1-2; 9 positions match TRBD1. The germline V gene encodes CDR1 WSHSY and CDR2 SAAADI. This CDR3 is built from 14 residues. CDR3 protein: CASSPGTGSYGYSF. In nucleotides, the CDR3 is TGCGCCAGCAGTCCCGGGACAGGGTCCTATGGCTACTCCTTC.

The J gene is TRBJ2-2, the V gene TRBV30; no firm D call. V was pared by 5 bases and J by 8 bases, with 9 bases between. This CDR3 region has 11 residues. CDR1 and CDR2 (germline): GTSNPN, SVGIG (reference sequence). Written as DNA, the CDR3 is TGTGCCTGGGAATCTACTGGGGAGCTGTTTTTT. Translated, it gives CAWESTGELFF.

V and J are TRBV7-6 and TRBJ1-6, with no clear D. V lost 5 bases and J 6 bases, leaving 14 bases between the germline ends. Germline V lookup: CDR1 SGHVS, CDR2 FNYEAQ. CDR3 size: 15 residues. The CDR3 DNA is TGTGCCAGCAGCCCCGAGGGATCTGGTAATTCACCCCTCCACTTT. Translated, it gives CASSPEGSGNSPLHF.

This clone came up a few times. CDR3: CASSETRSYNEQFF. In DNA, the CDR3 is TGCGCCAGCAGCGAAACGAGGTCCTACAATGAGCAGTTCTTC. J is TRBJ2-1 and V is TRBV4-1; no reliable D call. V lost 5 bases and J lost 1, with 9 bases in between. The CDR3 totals 14 residues. CDR1 and CDR2 (germline): MGHRA, YSYEKL.

This sequence joins TRBV30 and TRBJ2-1, with TRBD2 matching over 7 bases. From germline, CDR1 is GTSNPN and CDR2 SVGIG (reference sequence). V gave up 3 bases and J gave up 10 bases; unmatched junction bases: 3. This CDR3 spans 11 amino acids. In DNA, the CDR3 is TGTGCCTGGAGGGGAGGGGCCGAGCAGTTCTTC. Translating gives CAWRGGAEQFF.

The gene calls are TRBV5-1 and TRBJ1-2; D is unclear. Trimming pared 2 bases from V and 4 bases from J, leaving 9 bases between. CDR3 length: 13 residues. Per germline, CDR1 SGHRS and CDR2 YFSETQ. The CDR3 protein is CASSLEQFYGYTF. CDR3 bases: TGCGCCAGCAGCTTAGAACAGTTCTATGGCTACACCTTC.

This chain joins TRBV4-1 and TRBJ2-3; the match to TRBD2 covers 8 bases. The germline gives CDR1 MGHRA, CDR2 YSYEKL. The V segment lost 1 base and the J segment 4 bases; nucleotides outside the gene matches: 7. The CDR3 runs 16 residues. Here the CDR3 DNA reads TGCGCCAGCAGCCAAGGGTCGGGGGGGCTGGCAGATACGCAGTATTTT. As protein: CASSQGSGGLADTQYF.

The CDR3 loop reads CASSLDRDTDTQYF. CDR3 in DNA: TGTGCCAGCAGCCTCGACAGGGACACAGATACGCAGTATTTT. This chain links TRBV7-3 with TRBJ2-3; 7 bases match TRBD1. The CDR3 spans 14 residues. Germline V gene sequence: CDR1 SGHTA, CDR2 FQGTGA. V lost 5 bases, J lost 2 bases, and 4 bases stayed unmatched.

A few counts support this clone. The J gene is TRBJ2-5, the V gene TRBV5-6; the match to TRBD1 covers 8 bases. The CDR3 has 15 residues. Germline lookup yields CDR1 SGHDT and CDR2 YYEEEE. With V trimmed by 4 bases and J by 5 bases, 10 bases remained unmatched. CDR3 nucleotides: TGTGCCAGCAGCAACCCTCAGACAGGGGACGAGACCCAGTACTTC. Translated, it gives CASSNPQTGDETQYF.